These T cell receptor beta chains were read from a single sample in a study of OX40 agonist ivuxolimab in advanced cancers. Some clones are missing from TCRdb's copy, which holds only in-frame ones; the method was immunoSEQ multiplex PCR. The sample includes tens of thousands of clones, approximately 90% of them seen just once. This sample comprised CD4+ or CD8+ T cells sorted from blood, obtained in a trial of the OX40 agonist ivuxolimab. The receptors shown here come from an adult with an advanced solid tumor such as melanoma, head and neck, liver or kidney cancer. Both conserved end residues are part of each CDR3. Each record gives: clone size, V gene, D gene, J gene, CDR3 protein, CDR3 DNA. The D gene is left open where the match is weak. Not every row has a clone size; where given, it reads once, few, many or a size class.

clone_size: .
v_call: TRBV18
d_call: .
j_call: TRBJ2-4
cdr3_aa: CASSPKLETGKNIQYF
cdr3_nt: TGTGCCAGCTCACCAAAGTTGGAAACAGGGAAAAACATTCAGTACTTC

clone_size: .
v_call: TRBV11-2
d_call: TRBD2
j_call: TRBJ2-3
cdr3_aa: CASSLVYSGTSTDTQYF
cdr3_nt: TGTGCCAGCAGCTTAGTATATAGCGGGACTAGCACAGATACGCAGTATTTT

clone_size: .
v_call: TRBV11-2
d_call: .
j_call: TRBJ1-1
cdr3_aa: CASSLYENTEAFF
cdr3_nt: TGTGCCAGCAGCTTATACGAAAACACTGAAGCTTTCTTT

clone_size: .
v_call: TRBV15
d_call: TRBD2
j_call: TRBJ2-1
cdr3_aa: CATSGGRNEQFF
cdr3_nt: TGTGCCACCAGTGGCGGGAGGAATGAGCAGTTCTTC

clone_size: once
v_call: TRBV13
d_call: .
j_call: TRBJ2-7
cdr3_aa: CASSLSRGIGYEQYF
cdr3_nt: TGTGCCAGCAGCTTAAGCAGGGGTATTGGCTACGAGCAGTACTTC

clone_size: .
v_call: TRBV11-2
d_call: .
j_call: TRBJ1-4
cdr3_aa: CASSTLMATNEKLFF
cdr3_nt: TGTGCCAGCAGTACCCTGATGGCAACTAATGAAAAACTGTTTTTT

clone_size: .
v_call: TRBV4-1
d_call: .
j_call: TRBJ1-2
cdr3_aa: CASSPAQGSGIYGYTF
cdr3_nt: TGCGCCAGCAGCCCTGCGCAGGGATCGGGTATCTATGGCTACACCTTC

clone_size: .
v_call: TRBV9
d_call: .
j_call: TRBJ2-3
cdr3_aa: CASSGNPAAPTDTQYF
cdr3_nt: TGTGCCAGCAGCGGCAACCCTGCTGCCCCCACAGATACGCAGTATTTT

clone_size: .
v_call: TRBV9
d_call: .
j_call: TRBJ1-2
cdr3_aa: CASSVDPTHNNYGYTF
cdr3_nt: TGTGCCAGCAGCGTAGATCCGACACACAATAACTATGGCTACACCTTC

clone_size: .
v_call: TRBV25-1
d_call: .
j_call: TRBJ1-1
cdr3_aa: CASSGFREENTEAFF
cdr3_nt: TGTGCCAGCAGTGGATTCAGGGAGGAAAACACTGAAGCTTTCTTT

clone_size: .
v_call: TRBV6-6
d_call: .
j_call: TRBJ2-1
cdr3_aa: CASSGPVDEQFF
cdr3_nt: TGTGCCAGCAGCGGGCCCGTGGATGAGCAGTTCTTC

clone_size: .
v_call: TRBV28
d_call: .
j_call: TRBJ1-4
cdr3_aa: CASSWSQGKEKLFF
cdr3_nt: TGTGCCAGCAGCTGGTCGCAGGGAAAGGAAAAACTGTTTTTT

clone_size: .
v_call: TRBV10-3
d_call: TRBD2
j_call: TRBJ2-1
cdr3_aa: CAISDIDGGRQYNEQFF
cdr3_nt: TGTGCCATCAGTGACATTGATGGCGGGAGGCAATACAATGAGCAGTTCTTC

clone_size: .
v_call: TRBV6-4
d_call: .
j_call: TRBJ2-3
cdr3_aa: CASKVVGAPQRATDTQYF
cdr3_nt: TGTGCCAGCAAGGTAGTCGGGGCGCCCCAGCGGGCCACAGATACGCAGTATTTT

clone_size: .
v_call: TRBV28
d_call: TRBD1
j_call: TRBJ1-1
cdr3_aa: CASSFPDRDTEAFF
cdr3_nt: TGTGCCAGCAGTTTCCCTGACAGGGACACTGAAGCTTTCTTT

clone_size: .
v_call: TRBV27
d_call: TRBD2
j_call: TRBJ2-1
cdr3_aa: CASSLSRLAIYNEQFF
cdr3_nt: TGTGCCAGCAGTTTATCGCGACTAGCGATTTACAATGAGCAGTTCTTC

clone_size: .
v_call: TRBV28
d_call: .
j_call: TRBJ2-7
cdr3_aa: CASSPVVGIRTYEQYF
cdr3_nt: TGTGCCAGCAGTCCAGTAGTGGGGATTAGGACCTACGAGCAGTACTTC

clone_size: .
v_call: TRBV6-5
d_call: TRBD1
j_call: TRBJ2-7
cdr3_aa: CASRGDRDIYEQYF
cdr3_nt: TGTGCCAGCAGGGGGGACAGGGACATCTACGAGCAGTACTTC

clone_size: .
v_call: TRBV27
d_call: .
j_call: TRBJ2-1
cdr3_aa: CASSIGPEPNEQFF
cdr3_nt: TGTGCCAGCAGCATCGGTCCCGAGCCCAATGAGCAGTTCTTC

clone_size: .
v_call: TRBV27
d_call: TRBD2
j_call: TRBJ2-3
cdr3_aa: CASRRSSGTSTDTQYF
cdr3_nt: TGTGCCAGCAGACGATCTAGCGGAACTAGCACAGATACGCAGTATTTT

clone_size: .
v_call: TRBV18
d_call: .
j_call: TRBJ2-2
cdr3_aa: CASSDTGELFF
cdr3_nt: TGTGCCAGCTCCGACACCGGGGAGCTGTTTTTT

clone_size: .
v_call: TRBV5-4
d_call: .
j_call: TRBJ2-2
cdr3_aa: CASRDTNTGELFF
cdr3_nt: TGTGCCAGCAGGGACACGAACACCGGGGAGCTGTTTTTT

clone_size: .
v_call: TRBV5-6
d_call: .
j_call: TRBJ2-2
cdr3_aa: CASREAHTGELFF
cdr3_nt: TGTGCCAGCAGGGAGGCACACACCGGGGAGCTGTTTTTT

clone_size: few
v_call: TRBV5-4
d_call: .
j_call: TRBJ1-6
cdr3_aa: CASRDSYNSPLHF
cdr3_nt: TGTGCCAGCAGAGACTCCTATAATTCACCCCTCCACTTT

clone_size: .
v_call: TRBV27
d_call: TRBD1
j_call: TRBJ2-7
cdr3_aa: CASSFLAGGLYEQYF
cdr3_nt: TGTGCCAGCAGTTTTCTAGCAGGGGGCTTGTACGAGCAGTACTTC

clone_size: .
v_call: TRBV7-9
d_call: TRBD2
j_call: TRBJ2-5
cdr3_aa: CASSSGAGGTQYF
cdr3_nt: TGTGCCAGCAGCAGCGGGGCGGGCGGGACCCAGTACTTC

clone_size: .
v_call: TRBV4-3
d_call: .
j_call: TRBJ2-5
cdr3_aa: CASSRLLATETQYF
cdr3_nt: TGCGCCAGCAGTCGGCTCCTAGCGACGGAGACCCAGTACTTC

clone_size: .
v_call: TRBV27
d_call: TRBD2
j_call: TRBJ2-2
cdr3_aa: CASAEAGGITTGELFF
cdr3_nt: TGTGCCAGCGCCGAGGCGGGGGGGATCACCACCGGGGAGCTGTTTTTT

clone_size: .
v_call: TRBV27
d_call: TRBD2
j_call: TRBJ2-3
cdr3_aa: CASSSRGGTDTQYF
cdr3_nt: TGTGCCAGCAGTTCCCGGGGGGGCACAGATACGCAGTATTTT

clone_size: .
v_call: TRBV14
d_call: .
j_call: TRBJ2-3
cdr3_aa: CASSQVEGWGDTQYF
cdr3_nt: TGTGCCAGCAGCCAAGTGGAGGGTTGGGGAGATACGCAGTATTTT

clone_size: .
v_call: TRBV7-9
d_call: .
j_call: TRBJ2-5
cdr3_aa: CASSLSGGLDGGRLGTQYF
cdr3_nt: TGTGCCAGCAGCCTTAGTGGTGGTCTCGACGGGGGCCGGTTAGGGACCCAGTACTTC

clone_size: .
v_call: TRBV15
d_call: .
j_call: TRBJ2-7
cdr3_aa: CATSGGSGSYEQYF
cdr3_nt: TGTGCCACCAGCGGAGGGAGCGGCTCCTACGAGCAGTACTTC

clone_size: .
v_call: TRBV10-3
d_call: TRBD2
j_call: TRBJ2-3
cdr3_aa: CAISDFVAGGGDTQYF
cdr3_nt: TGTGCCATCAGTGACTTCGTAGCGGGAGGGGGGGATACGCAGTATTTT

clone_size: .
v_call: TRBV5-1
d_call: .
j_call: TRBJ2-1
cdr3_aa: CASSLVGFNEQFF
cdr3_nt: TGCGCCAGCAGCTTGGTTGGCTTCAATGAGCAGTTCTTC

clone_size: .
v_call: TRBV9
d_call: .
j_call: TRBJ2-3
cdr3_aa: CASSENTVTDTQYF
cdr3_nt: TGTGCCAGCAGCGAGAACACGGTAACAGATACGCAGTATTTT

clone_size: .
v_call: TRBV4-1
d_call: .
j_call: TRBJ2-1
cdr3_aa: CASSQEGTVGPRHEQFF
cdr3_nt: TGCGCCAGCAGCCAAGAAGGGACGGTAGGCCCCCGGCATGAGCAGTTCTTC

clone_size: .
v_call: TRBV19
d_call: .
j_call: TRBJ1-1
cdr3_aa: CASSLGDMNTEAFF
cdr3_nt: TGTGCCAGTAGCCTGGGGGACATGAACACTGAAGCTTTCTTT

clone_size: .
v_call: TRBV9
d_call: .
j_call: TRBJ2-1
cdr3_aa: CASSVAGDRLFF
cdr3_nt: TGTGCCAGCAGCGTAGCTGGGGACCGACTCTTCTTC

clone_size: .
v_call: TRBV27
d_call: .
j_call: TRBJ2-2
cdr3_aa: CASSSLFTGELFF
cdr3_nt: TGTGCCAGCAGTTCTCTTTTTACCGGGGAGCTGTTTTTT

clone_size: .
v_call: TRBV6-6
d_call: TRBD1
j_call: TRBJ1-1
cdr3_aa: CASSPTGEVTEAFF
cdr3_nt: TGTGCCAGCAGTCCGACAGGGGAAGTCACTGAAGCTTTCTTT

clone_size: .
v_call: TRBV18
d_call: .
j_call: TRBJ2-6
cdr3_aa: CASSPKRGEVKSGANVLTF
cdr3_nt: TGTGCCAGCTCACCAAAGAGGGGGGAAGTGAAGTCGGGGGCCAACGTCCTGACTTTC

clone_size: .
v_call: TRBV27
d_call: .
j_call: TRBJ2-1
cdr3_aa: CASSLSGEPRSNEQFF
cdr3_nt: TGTGCCAGCAGTTTATCTGGTGAGCCCAGAAGCAATGAGCAGTTCTTC

clone_size: .
v_call: TRBV11-2
d_call: TRBD1
j_call: TRBJ2-7
cdr3_aa: CASSRTGSRDEQYF
cdr3_nt: TGTGCCAGCAGCAGGACAGGGAGTAGGGACGAGCAGTACTTC